Listed below are T cell receptor beta chains from one sample, sequenced in a study of regulatory T cells in long-lasting Graves disease. MiXCR, applied by TCRdb to the multiplex PCR reads, yields one record per CDR3 protein. The sample includes approximately 350,000 distinct CDR3 sequences, roughly 10% of them seen just once. These data were also filed under a second study, of T cells in Graves' hyperthyroidism and ophthalmopathy.

Sequencing was performed on peripheral blood mononuclear cells (PBMCs), taken at new diagnosis, from a patient treated with antithyroid drugs. The receptors derive from a woman between 18 and 29 years old with Graves disease. Both conserved end residues are part of each CDR3. Clone size is stated in some rows and not others, as once, few, many or a class when expanded.

cdr3_aa: CASSVEGSIANEQFF; v_call: TRBV9; clone_size: many; j_call: TRBJ2-1
cdr3_aa: CASSFRRAVGYEQYF; v_call: TRBV12-3/TRBV12-4; clone_size: .; j_call: TRBJ2-7
cdr3_aa: CASSNRAGSNTQYF; v_call: TRBV7-9; clone_size: .; j_call: TRBJ2-3
cdr3_aa: CASSRKTGDTEAFF; v_call: TRBV7-2; clone_size: many; j_call: TRBJ1-1
cdr3_aa: CASSQRGTYEQYF; v_call: TRBV3-1; clone_size: many; j_call: TRBJ2-7
cdr3_aa: CASSLSLGQPQHF; v_call: TRBV7-9; clone_size: few; j_call: TRBJ1-5
cdr3_aa: CASSFRPPGLTYEQYF; v_call: TRBV12-3/TRBV12-4; clone_size: many; j_call: TRBJ2-7
cdr3_aa: CSARGGLLAGAYDEQFF; v_call: TRBV20-1; clone_size: many; j_call: TRBJ2-1
cdr3_aa: CASSPAGYGANVLTF; v_call: TRBV5-4; clone_size: .; j_call: TRBJ2-6
cdr3_aa: CASSSLKRGRADTQYF; v_call: TRBV6-5; clone_size: .; j_call: TRBJ2-3